This entry features one TCR beta chain sequence. This sample stems from a study of blood T cell repertoires in COVID-19. TCRdb's table, derived via immunoSEQ multiplex PCR, lists solely in-frame clones and lacks some. Found here are about 160,000 clones, around 84% of them singletons; the top ten hold 1.1%. This CDR3 is built from 15 residues. V trimming: 4 bases; J trimming: 2 bases; junction bases outside the gene matches: 7. Germline CDR1 SGHRS, CDR2 YFSETQ. This clonotype was sampled from a man aged 40-49 years with acute or convalescent COVID-19. This chain links TRBV5-1 with TRBJ2-5, with TRBD2 identical over 8 bases. The sequencing sample was made of peripheral blood. The CDR3 here is CASSRQAGAQETQYF. CDR3 coding DNA: TGCGCCAGCAGCAGGCAAGCGGGGGCACAAGAGACCCAGTACTTC. Combining the CDR3 with reference TRBV5-1 and TRBJ2-5 gives the whole variable domain KAGVTQTPRYLIKTRGQQVTLSCSPISGHRSVSWYQQTPGQGLQFLFEYFSETQRNKGNFPGRFSGRQFSNSRSEMNVSTLELGDSALYLCASSRQAGAQETQYFGPGTRLLVL.